The rows below give T cell receptor beta chains drawn from one sample of a study of shared clonotypes between healthy human individuals. Data came from immunoSEQ multiplex PCR; TCRdb stores just in-frame clones and leaves some out. The table records roughly 1 million clones, about 77% of them present only once. Sequencing used memory CD4+ T cells sorted from blood. All receptors come from a man between 18 and 29 years old in good health. Each CDR3 is given with its conserved first and last residue. The D gene is left open where the match is weak. The listing skips clone size in some rows; elsewhere it reads once, few, many or a size class.

>once|TRBV18|TRBJ2-5|-
CASSETGQETQYF
TGTGCCAGCTCAGAGACAGGCCAAGAGACCCAGTACTTC
>-|TRBV5-4|TRBJ2-3|-
CASSFPRGPDTQYF
TGTGCCAGCAGCTTTCCCCGGGGGCCCGATACGCAGTATTTT
>-|TRBV4-3|TRBJ1-2|-
CASSQTYSSSYGYTF
TGCGCCAGCAGCCAAACCTACTCCTCGTCATATGGCTACACCTTC
>once|TRBV19|TRBJ2-7|TRBD1
CASSKGQGNYEQYF
TGTGCCAGTAGTAAAGGACAGGGCAACTACGAGCAGTACTTC
>-|TRBV27|TRBJ2-5|TRBD1
CASTPGTGTRTQYF
TGTGCCAGCACCCCCGGGACAGGAACGAGGACCCAGTACTTC
>-|TRBV29-1|TRBJ1-1|-
CSGSDTGRATEAFF
TGCAGCGGCTCGGATACAGGGAGGGCCACTGAAGCTTTCTTT
>few|TRBV6-6|TRBJ2-5|TRBD1
CASSPTGVLGYF
TGTGCCAGCAGCCCGACAGGGGTCTTAGGGTACTTC
>-|TRBV5-1|TRBJ2-5|TRBD2
CASSFRGSGTREETQYF
TGCGCCAGCAGCTTCCGCGGATCCGGGACTAGGGAAGAGACCCAGTACTTC
>-|TRBV6-1|TRBJ1-1|TRBD1
CASDRGTEAFF
TGTGCCAGCGACAGGGGTACTGAAGCTTTCTTT
>-|TRBV5-1|TRBJ2-3|-
CASSYQFLDTDTQYF
TGCGCCAGCAGCTATCAGTTCTTAGACACAGATACGCAGTATTTT
>-|TRBV2|TRBJ1-5|TRBD1
CASRDTGGSQPQHF
TGTGCCAGCAGAGACACAGGGGGCAGTCAGCCCCAGCATTTT
>-|TRBV11-2|TRBJ2-7|-
CASSSGTYEQYF
TGTGCCAGCAGCTCTGGAACCTACGAGCAGTACTTC
>few|TRBV2|TRBJ1-3|-
CASSEIQGSGNTIYF
TGTGCCAGCAGTGAAATACAGGGCTCTGGAAACACCATATATTTT
>-|TRBV7-9|TRBJ2-3|-
CASSLALRGRRSADTQYF
TGTGCCAGCAGCTTAGCTCTCAGGGGCCGACGGAGCGCAGATACGCAGTATTTT